This record concerns one T cell receptor (beta chain) sequence. Its antigen is still unknown. The data are from a study of CD8 T cells in ankylosing spondylitis. TCRdb called the 5' RACE reads again in MiXCR, with one record for every CDR3 protein. Of hundreds of thousands of distinct CDR3 sequences in the sample, about 24% are singletons; the top ten hold roughly 1%. Study results and limitations: Seven to nine highly homologous variants formed a TCR beta motif that appeared characteristic of ankylosing spondylitis blood. Earlier literature documents some of the motif variants in reactive arthritis synovial fluid and blood.

Germline V gene data show CDR1 as GTSNPN and CDR2 as SVGIG (reference sequence). The ends were cut back, 4 bases at V and 0 bases at J, with 12 bases in the middle. The CDR3 extends over 14 amino acids. The TCR was taken from a male donor with ankylosing spondylitis. This chain joins TRBV30 and TRBJ1-2; possibly TRBD1 for D (6 bases). The sequenced sample consisted of blood, either unsorted or a sorted T cell fraction (not recorded which). CDR3 coding DNA: TGTGCCTGGAACGGACAGACGACTAACTATGGCTACACCTTC. This encodes CAWNGQTTNYGYTF.